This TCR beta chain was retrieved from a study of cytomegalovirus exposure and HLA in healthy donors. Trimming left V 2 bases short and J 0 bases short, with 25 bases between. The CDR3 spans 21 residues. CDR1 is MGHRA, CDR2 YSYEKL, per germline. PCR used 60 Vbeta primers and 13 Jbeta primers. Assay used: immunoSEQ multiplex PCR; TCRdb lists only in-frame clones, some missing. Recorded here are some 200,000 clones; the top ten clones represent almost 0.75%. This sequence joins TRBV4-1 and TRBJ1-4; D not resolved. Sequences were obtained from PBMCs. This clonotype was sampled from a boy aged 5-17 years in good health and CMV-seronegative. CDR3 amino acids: CASSQPLFRGGSRATNEKLFF. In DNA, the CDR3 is TGCGCCAGCAGCCAACCACTATTCCGGGGAGGGTCCCGAGCAACTAATGAAAAACTGTTTTTT.